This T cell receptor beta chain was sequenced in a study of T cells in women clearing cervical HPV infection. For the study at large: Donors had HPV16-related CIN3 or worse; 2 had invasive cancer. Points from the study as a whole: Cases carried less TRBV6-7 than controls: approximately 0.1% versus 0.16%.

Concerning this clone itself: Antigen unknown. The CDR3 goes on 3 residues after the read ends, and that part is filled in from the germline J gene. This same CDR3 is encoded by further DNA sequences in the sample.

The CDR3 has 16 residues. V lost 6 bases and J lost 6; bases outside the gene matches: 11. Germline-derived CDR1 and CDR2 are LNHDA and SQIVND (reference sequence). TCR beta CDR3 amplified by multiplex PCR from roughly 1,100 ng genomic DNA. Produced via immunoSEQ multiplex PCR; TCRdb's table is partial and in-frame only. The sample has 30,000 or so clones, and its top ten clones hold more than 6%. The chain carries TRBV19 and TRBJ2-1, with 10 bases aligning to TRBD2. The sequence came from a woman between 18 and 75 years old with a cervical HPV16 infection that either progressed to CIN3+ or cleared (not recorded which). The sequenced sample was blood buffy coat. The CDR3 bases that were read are TGTGCCAGTAGCGATCCGGGACTAGCGCGACGCAATGAG. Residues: CASSDPGLARRNE. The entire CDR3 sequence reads CASSDPGLARRNEQFF.